The 4 T cell receptor beta chains below come from one sample, sequenced in a study of T cells in Graves' hyperthyroidism and ophthalmopathy. Template material for amplifying TCR beta CDR3 regions consisted of RNA transcripts. HTBI primers drove first-round RT-PCR of the TCR CDR3. TCRdb used MiXCR to reprocess the multiplex PCR reads, holding one entry per CDR3 protein. Of more than 350,000 distinct CDR3 sequences in the sample, approximately 14% are singletons; the top ten hold around 20%. Source material: blood. Source of these receptors: a woman aged 25 to 39 with Graves' ophthalmopathy.

The V and J genes are TRBV7-9 and TRBJ2-7; 8 nucleotides line up with TRBD2. The CDR3 covers 15 residues. Per the germline V gene, CDR1 is SEHNR and CDR2 is FQNEAQ (reference sequence). Trimming cost V 4 bases and J 1 base; bases outside gene matches: 6. The CDR3 DNA reads as TGTGCCAGCAGCTACCAAGCGGGAGCGTCCTACGAGCAGTACTTC. Residues: CASSYQAGASYEQYF. Combining the CDR3 with reference TRBV7-9 and TRBJ2-7 gives the whole variable domain DTGVSQNPRHKITKRGQNVTFRCDPISEHNRLYWYRQTLGQGPEFLTYFQNEAQLEKSRLLSDRFSAERPKGSFSTLEIQRTEQGDSAMYLCASSYQAGASYEQYFGPGTRLTVT.

The chain has TRBV19 and TRBJ2-6, with TRBD1 matching 7 bases. J was trimmed by 2 bases and V by 3 bases; bases with no gene match: 4. Per the germline V gene, CDR1 is LNHDA and CDR2 is SQIVND (reference sequence). The length of the CDR3 is 16 residues. The CDR3 is CASSIIQGTGANVLTF. CDR3 nucleotide sequence: TGTGCCAGTAGTATTATACAGGGGACTGGGGCCAACGTCCTGACTTTC.

This clonotype was detected only a few times. Just one base apart from a much larger clone, this may be a read error. The V and J genes are TRBV28 and TRBJ2-4; D call uncertain. Germline V gene lookup returns CDR1 MDHEN and CDR2 SYDVKM. This CDR3 has 11 residues. The CDR3 region has the DNA TGTGCCAACAGTTTGAATAACATTCAGTACTTC. The encoded protein is CANSLNNIQYF. Full variable domain (remainder filled in from reference TRBV28 and TRBJ2-4): DVKVTQSSRYLVKRTGEKVFLECVQDMDHENMFWYRQDPGLGLRLIYFSYDVKMKEKGDIPEGYSVSREKKERFSLILESASTNQTSMYLCANSLNNIQYFGAGTRLSVL.

This clonotype was seen repeatedly, ten times or more. The gene calls are TRBV28 and TRBJ1-4; 9 bases are shared with TRBD1. Germline V gene lookup returns CDR1 MDHEN and CDR2 SYDVKM. The CDR3 is 14 amino acids. After removal of 4 bases from V and 6 bases from J, the junction contained 3 bases not matched to a gene. DNA for the CDR3: TGTGCCAGCAGTTCCCGGGACAGGGATGAAAAACTGTTTTTT. It translates to CASSSRDRDEKLFF.